The subject of this entry is one TCR beta chain. This entry is derived from a study of blood T cell repertoires in COVID-19. Study summary: Acute and convalescent COVID-19 specimens originated in the United States, Italy and Spain. The analysed material was cDNA or gDNA that came from T cells, B-cell-depleted T cells, or PBMCs.

Original processing notes: Cell counts per sample came from amplifying reference gene primers. Assay: immunoSEQ multiplex PCR; the TCRdb copy retains only in-frame clones and omits some. V, J and clone size were drawn from that table, and D and trimming were deduced from the DNA. The sample has some 100,000 clones; roughly nine tenths are singletons. The source of this sequence is a human donor with active COVID-19. The donor label of this sample is uncertain. Sequenced material: peripheral blood.

The CDR3 nucleotides are TGTGCCAGCAGCCTGACAGGGGGCAGGGAGGCTGAAGCTTTCTTT. Its translation is CASSLTGGREAEAFF. The J gene is TRBJ1-1, the V gene TRBV7-2; 10 nucleotides align to TRBD1. This CDR3 contains 15 residues. Per germline, CDR1 SGHTA and CDR2 FQGNSA. With V trimmed by 5 bases and J by 6 bases, 9 bases remained unmatched.